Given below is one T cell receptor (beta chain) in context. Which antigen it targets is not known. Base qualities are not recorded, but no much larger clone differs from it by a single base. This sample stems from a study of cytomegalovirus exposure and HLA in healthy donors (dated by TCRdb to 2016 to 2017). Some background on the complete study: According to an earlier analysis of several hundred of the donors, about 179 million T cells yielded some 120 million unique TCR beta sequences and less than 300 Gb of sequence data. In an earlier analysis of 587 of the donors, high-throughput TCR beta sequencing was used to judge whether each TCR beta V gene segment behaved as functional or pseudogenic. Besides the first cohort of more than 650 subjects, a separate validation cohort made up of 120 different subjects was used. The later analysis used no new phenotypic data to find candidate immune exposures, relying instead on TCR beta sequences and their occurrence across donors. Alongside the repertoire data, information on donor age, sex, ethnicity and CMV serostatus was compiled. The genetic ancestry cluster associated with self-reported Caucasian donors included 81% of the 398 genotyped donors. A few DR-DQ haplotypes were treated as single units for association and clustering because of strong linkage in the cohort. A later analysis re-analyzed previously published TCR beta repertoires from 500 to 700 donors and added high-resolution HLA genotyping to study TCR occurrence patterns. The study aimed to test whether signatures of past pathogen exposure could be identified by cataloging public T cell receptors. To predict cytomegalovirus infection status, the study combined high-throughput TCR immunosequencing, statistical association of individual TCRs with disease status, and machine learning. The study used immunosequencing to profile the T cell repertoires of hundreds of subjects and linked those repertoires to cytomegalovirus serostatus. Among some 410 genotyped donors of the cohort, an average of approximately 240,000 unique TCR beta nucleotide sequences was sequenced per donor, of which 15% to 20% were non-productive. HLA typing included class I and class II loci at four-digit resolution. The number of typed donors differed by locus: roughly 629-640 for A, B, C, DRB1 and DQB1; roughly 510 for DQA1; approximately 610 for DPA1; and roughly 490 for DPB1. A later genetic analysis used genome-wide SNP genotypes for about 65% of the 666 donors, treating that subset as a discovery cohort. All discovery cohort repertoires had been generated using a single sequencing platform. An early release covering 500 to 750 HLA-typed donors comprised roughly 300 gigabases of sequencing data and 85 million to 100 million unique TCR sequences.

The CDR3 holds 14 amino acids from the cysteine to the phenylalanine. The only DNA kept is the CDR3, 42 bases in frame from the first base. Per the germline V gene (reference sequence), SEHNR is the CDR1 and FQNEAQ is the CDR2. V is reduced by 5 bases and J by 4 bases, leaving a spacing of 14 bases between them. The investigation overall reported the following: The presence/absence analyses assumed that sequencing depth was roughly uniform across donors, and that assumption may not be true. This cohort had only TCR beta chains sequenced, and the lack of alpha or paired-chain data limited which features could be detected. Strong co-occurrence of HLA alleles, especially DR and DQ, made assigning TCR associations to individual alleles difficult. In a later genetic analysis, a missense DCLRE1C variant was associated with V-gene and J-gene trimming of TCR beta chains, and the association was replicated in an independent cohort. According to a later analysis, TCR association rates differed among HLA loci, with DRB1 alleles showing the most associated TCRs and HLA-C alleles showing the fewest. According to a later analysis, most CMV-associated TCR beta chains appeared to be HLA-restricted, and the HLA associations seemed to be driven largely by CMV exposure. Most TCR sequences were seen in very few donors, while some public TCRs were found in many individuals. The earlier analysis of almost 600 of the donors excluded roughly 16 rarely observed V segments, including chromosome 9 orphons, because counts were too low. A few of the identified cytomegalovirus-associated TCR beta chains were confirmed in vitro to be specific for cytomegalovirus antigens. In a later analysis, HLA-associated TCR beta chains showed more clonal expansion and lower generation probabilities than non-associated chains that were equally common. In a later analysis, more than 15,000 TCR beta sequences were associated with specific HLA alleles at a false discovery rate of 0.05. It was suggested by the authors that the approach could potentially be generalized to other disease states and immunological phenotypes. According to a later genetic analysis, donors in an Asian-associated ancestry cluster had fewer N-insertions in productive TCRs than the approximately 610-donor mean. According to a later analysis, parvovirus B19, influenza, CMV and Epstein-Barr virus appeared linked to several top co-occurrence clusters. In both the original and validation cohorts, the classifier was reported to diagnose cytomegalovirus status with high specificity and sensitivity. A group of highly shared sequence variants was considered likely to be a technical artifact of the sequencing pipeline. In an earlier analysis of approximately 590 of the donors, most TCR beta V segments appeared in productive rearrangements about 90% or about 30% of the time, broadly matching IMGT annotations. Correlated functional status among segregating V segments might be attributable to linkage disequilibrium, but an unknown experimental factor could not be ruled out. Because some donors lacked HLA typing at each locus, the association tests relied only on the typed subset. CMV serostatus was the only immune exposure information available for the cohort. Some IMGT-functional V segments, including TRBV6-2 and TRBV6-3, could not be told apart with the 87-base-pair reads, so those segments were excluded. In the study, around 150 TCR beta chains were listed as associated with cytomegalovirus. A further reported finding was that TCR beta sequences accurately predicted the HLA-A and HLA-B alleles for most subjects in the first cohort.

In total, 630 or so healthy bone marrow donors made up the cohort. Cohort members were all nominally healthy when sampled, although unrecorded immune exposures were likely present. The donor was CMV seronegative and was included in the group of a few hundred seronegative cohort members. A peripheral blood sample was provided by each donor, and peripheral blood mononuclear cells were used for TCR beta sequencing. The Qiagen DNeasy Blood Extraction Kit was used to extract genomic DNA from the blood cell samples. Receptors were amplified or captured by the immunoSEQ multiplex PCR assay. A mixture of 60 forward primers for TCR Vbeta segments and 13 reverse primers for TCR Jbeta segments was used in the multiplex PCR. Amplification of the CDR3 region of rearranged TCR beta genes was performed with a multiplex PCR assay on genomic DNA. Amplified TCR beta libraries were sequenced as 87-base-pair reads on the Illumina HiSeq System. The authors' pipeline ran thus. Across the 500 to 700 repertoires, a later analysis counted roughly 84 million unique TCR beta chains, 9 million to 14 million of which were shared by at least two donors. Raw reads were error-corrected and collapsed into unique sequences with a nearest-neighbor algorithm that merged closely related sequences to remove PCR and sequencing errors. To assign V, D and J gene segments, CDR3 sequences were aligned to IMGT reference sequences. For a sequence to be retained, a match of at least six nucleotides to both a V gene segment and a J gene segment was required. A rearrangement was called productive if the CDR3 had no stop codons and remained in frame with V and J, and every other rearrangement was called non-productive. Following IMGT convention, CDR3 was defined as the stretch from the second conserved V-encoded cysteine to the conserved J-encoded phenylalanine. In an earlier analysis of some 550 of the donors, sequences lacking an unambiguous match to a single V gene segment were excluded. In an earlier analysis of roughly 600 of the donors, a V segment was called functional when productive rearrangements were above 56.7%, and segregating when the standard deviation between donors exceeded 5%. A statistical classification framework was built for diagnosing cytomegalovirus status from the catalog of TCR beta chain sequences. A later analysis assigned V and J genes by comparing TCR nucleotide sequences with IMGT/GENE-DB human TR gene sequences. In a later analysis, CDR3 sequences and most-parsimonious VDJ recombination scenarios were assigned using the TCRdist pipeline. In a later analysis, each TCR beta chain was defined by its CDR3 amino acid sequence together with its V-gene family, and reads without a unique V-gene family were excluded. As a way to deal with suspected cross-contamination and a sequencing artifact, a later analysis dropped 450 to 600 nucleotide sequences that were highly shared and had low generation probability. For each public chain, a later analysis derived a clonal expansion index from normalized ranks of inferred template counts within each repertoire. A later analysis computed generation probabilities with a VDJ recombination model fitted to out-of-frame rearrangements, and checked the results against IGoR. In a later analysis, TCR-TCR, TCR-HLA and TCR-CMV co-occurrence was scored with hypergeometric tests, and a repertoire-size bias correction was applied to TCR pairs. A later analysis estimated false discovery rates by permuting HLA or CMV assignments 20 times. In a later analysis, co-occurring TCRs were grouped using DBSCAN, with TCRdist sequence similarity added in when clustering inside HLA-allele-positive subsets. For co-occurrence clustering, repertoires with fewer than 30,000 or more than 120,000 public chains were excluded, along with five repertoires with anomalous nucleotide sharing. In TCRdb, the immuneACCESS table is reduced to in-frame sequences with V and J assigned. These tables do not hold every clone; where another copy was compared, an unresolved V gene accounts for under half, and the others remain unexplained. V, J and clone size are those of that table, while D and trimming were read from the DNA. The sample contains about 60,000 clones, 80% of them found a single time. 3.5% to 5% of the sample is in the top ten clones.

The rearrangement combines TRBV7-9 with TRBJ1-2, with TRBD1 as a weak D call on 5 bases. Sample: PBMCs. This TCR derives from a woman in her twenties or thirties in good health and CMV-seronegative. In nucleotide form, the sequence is TGTGCCAGCAGCCCGGGGGGGGAAATCTATGGCTACACCTTC. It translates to CASSPGGEIYGYTF.